Shown below are 25 T cell receptor beta chains from a single sample sequenced in a study of beta chain features in type 1 diabetes. Every bit of the isolated RNA underwent reverse transcription, so sequencing read expressed TCRB transcripts. Generated by immunoSEQ multiplex PCR, the TCRdb table keeps only in-frame clones and is missing some. Of about 900,000 clones listed, roughly a sixth are singletons. The sequencing input was naive CD4+ T cells from blood. Receptors originate from a woman aged 18-30 years in good health.

The J gene is TRBJ1-2, the V gene TRBV7-9; possibly TRBD1 for D (6 bases). Trimming pared 2 bases from V and 2 bases from J, leaving 12 bases between. The CDR3 spans 15 residues. Germline CDR1 SEHNR, CDR2 FQNEAQ (reference sequence). CDR3 sequence reads: CASSLLVGGNYGYTF. The CDR3 DNA reads as TGTGCCAGCAGCTTATTAGTCGGGGGCAACTATGGCTACACCTTC.

V is TRBV18 and J is TRBJ2-1; TRBD1 matches 7 bases. The V gene's germline CDR1 is KGHSH and CDR2 LQKENI. CDR3 length: 15 amino acids. With V trimmed by 5 bases and J by 3 bases, 7 bases remained unmatched. The CDR3 DNA reads TGTGCCAGCTCATCGGGACAGCCGATCTACAATGAGCAGTTCTTC. It encodes CASSSGQPIYNEQFF.

CDR3 coding DNA: TGTGCCAGCAGTTACCCCGCTAGAACGGACGCTTACGAGCAGTACTTC. Translated: CASSYPARTDAYEQYF. This chain links TRBV6-6 with TRBJ2-7; D not certain. The CDR3 is 16 amino acids. Per germline, CDR1 MNHNY and CDR2 SVGAGI (reference sequence). V was trimmed by 2 bases and J by 4 bases, leaving 18 bases between them.

The gene calls are TRBV7-9 and TRBJ2-3, with TRBD2 identical over 8 bases. From germline, CDR1 is SEHNR and CDR2 FQNEAQ (reference sequence). The CDR3 runs to 18 residues. J was trimmed by 1 base and V by 5 bases; bases with no gene match: 14. CDR3 protein: CASSQRTGVAGRTDTQYF. The CDR3 bases are TGTGCCAGCAGCCAACGGACTGGGGTAGCGGGACGCACAGATACGCAGTATTTT.

As concerns this clone: This sample also contains other DNA sequences that code for the same CDR3. V gene TRBV11-2 combines with J gene TRBJ2-7; 7 bases match TRBD2. Germline trimming cut 1 base from V and 0 bases from J; bases unmatched to any gene: 0. The CDR3 runs 14 residues. Per the germline V gene, CDR1 is SGHAT and CDR2 is FQNNGV. The CDR3 sequence is CASSLGGSSYEQYF. The CDR3 DNA follows: TGTGCCAGCAGCTTAGGCGGGAGCTCCTACGAGCAGTACTTC.

Concerning this clone itself: Distinct nucleotide sequences in the sample also encode this CDR3. J is TRBJ2-5 and V is TRBV4-2; 11 bases line up with TRBD2. The V and J ends lost 3 bases and 2 bases, in that order; junction bases with no gene match: 2. The V gene's germline CDR1 is LGHNA and CDR2 YNFKEQ. The CDR3 covers 15 residues. The CDR3 DNA reads as TGTGCCAGCAGCCAGGGACTAGCGGTACAAGAGACCCAGTACTTC. Amino acids: CASSQGLAVQETQYF.

V gene TRBV9 combines with J gene TRBJ1-1, with 9 bases lining up with TRBD1. Germline V gene lookup returns CDR1 SGDLS and CDR2 YYNGEE. This CDR3 spans 13 amino acids. V was pared by 5 bases and J by 4 bases, with 3 bases of the junction left unmatched. CDR3 coding DNA: TGTGCCAGCAGAGGACAGGGGACCACTGAAGCTTTCTTT. Residues: CASRGQGTTEAFF.

Only a few counts were recorded for this clone. This sequence joins TRBV14 and TRBJ2-1; the D gene is possibly TRBD2 (5 bases). Trimming left V 0 bases short and J 0 bases short, with 12 bases between. Germline loops: CDR1 SGHDN, CDR2 FVKESK. The CDR3 is made up of 17 amino acids. DNA for the CDR3: TGTGCCAGCAGCCAAGAGGCTAGCCACCCCTCCTACAATGAGCAGTTCTTC. Its protein product is CASSQEASHPSYNEQFF.

This clone was observed a handful of times. The J gene is TRBJ1-5, the V gene TRBV27; D is perhaps TRBD1 (5 bases). CDR3 length: 13 amino acids. CDR1 is MNHEY, CDR2 SMNVEV, per germline (reference sequence). Trimming pared 6 bases from V and 4 bases from J, leaving 10 bases between. The DNA of the CDR3 is TGTGCCAGCAGCCCCCGGGGGAATCAGCCCCAGCATTTT. Translated, it gives CASSPRGNQPQHF.

This clone came up a few times. The gene calls are TRBV5-1 and TRBJ2-1; D might be TRBD2 (5 bases). From germline, CDR1 is SGHRS and CDR2 YFSETQ. This CDR3 comprises 16 residues. The V end lost 1 base, the J end lost 0 bases, and 11 bases lay between the germline ends. CDR3 bases: TGCGCCAGCAGCTTGAGGTCGGGAAGCTCCTACAATGAGCAGTTCTTC. It encodes CASSLRSGSSYNEQFF.

In its sample, this clone was seen a few times. CDR3 coding DNA: TGTGCCAGCAGTGAGTCAGGGAGGCTCCAGCATTTT. This sequence encodes CASSESGRLQHF. J is TRBJ1-5 and V is TRBV2; perhaps TRBD1 as D (5 bases). Germline V gene sequence: CDR1 SNHLY, CDR2 FYNNEI. The CDR3 covers 12 residues. Trimming cost V 3 bases and J 12 bases, with 12 bases left between them.

The chain carries TRBV11-1 and TRBJ2-5, with D possibly matching TRBD1 (6 bases). Germline V gives CDR1 SGHAT, CDR2 FQDESV (reference sequence). Trimming removed 5 bases at V and 3 bases at J, with 19 bases between. The CDR3 runs 16 residues. The CDR3 protein is CASSPSSRQAKETQYF. The CDR3 DNA follows: TGTGCCAGCAGCCCAAGCTCGAGACAGGCGAAAGAGACCCAGTACTTC.

The sample holds a few counts of this clone. This chain uses TRBV29-1 with TRBJ2-3, with TRBD2 as a possible D gene (7 bases). Looked up from germline, CDR1 is SQVTM and CDR2 is ANQGSEA. Trimming removed 4 bases at V and 9 bases at J, with 20 bases between. The CDR3 sequence is 14 residues long. CDR3 sequence: CSVAGGQGVNTQYF. The CDR3 bases are TGCAGCGTTGCGGGGGGCCAAGGAGTCAACACGCAGTATTTT.

This clone has more than one count but fewer than ten. V and J are TRBV21-1 and TRBJ1-5. TRBV21-1 is tagged as a pseudogene. The CDR3 contains 15 residues. DNA of the CDR3: TGTGCCAGCAGCAAAGTGGGGAATAGCAATCAGCCCCAGCATTTT. Translation: CASSKVGNSNQPQHF.

The rearrangement links TRBV5-1 to TRBJ1-2; 8 bases align to TRBD1. Germline V lookup: CDR1 SGHRS, CDR2 YFSETQ. The CDR3 is made up of 14 amino acids. The V and J ends lost 3 bases and 4 bases, in that order; junction bases with no gene match: 5. Here the CDR3 reads CASSSGQGTYGYTF. CDR3 DNA: TGCGCCAGCAGCTCCGGACAGGGAACCTATGGCTACACCTTC. The entire variable domain, with the rest obtained from reference TRBV5-1 and TRBJ1-2, is as follows: KAGVTQTPRYLIKTRGQQVTLSCSPISGHRSVSWYQQTPGQGLQFLFEYFSETQRNKGNFPGRFSGRQFSNSRSEMNVSTLELGDSALYLCASSSGQGTYGYTFGSGTRLTVV.

The chain has TRBV10-3 and TRBJ1-5; D is unresolved. The CDR3 is made up of 15 amino acids. Germline-derived CDR1 and CDR2 are ENHRY and SYGVKD. V was clipped by 2 bases and J by 3 bases, with 11 bases between them. The CDR3 loop is CAISEGGSNNQPQHF. CDR3 DNA sequence: TGTGCCATCAGTGAGGGAGGTAGCAACAATCAGCCCCAGCATTTT.

This clone was observed a handful of times. This CDR3 is CASSFDRGSYEQYF. The DNA for the CDR3 is TGTGCCAGCAGCTTTGACAGGGGATCTTACGAGCAGTACTTC. The V call is TRBV7-6, the J call TRBJ2-7, with 8 bases matching TRBD1. Germline V gene data show CDR1 as SGHVS and CDR2 as FNYEAQ. V lost 3 bases, J lost 4 bases, and 5 bases stayed unmatched. The CDR3 loop spans 14 amino acids.

This chain connects TRBV7-2 to TRBJ2-5; D is perhaps TRBD1 (5 bases). The CDR3 consists of 13 residues. Germline lookup yields CDR1 SGHTA and CDR2 FQGNSA. Trimming shortened V by 3 bases and J by 5 bases, and 10 bases separated the two germline ends. The CDR3 region is CASSLQGVETQYF. In DNA form, the CDR3 reads TGTGCCAGCAGCTTGCAGGGCGTGGAGACCCAGTACTTC.

This chain links TRBV18 with TRBJ2-3, with D unclear. The V end was cut by 4 bases, the J end by 0 bases, with 11 bases between. The CDR3 covers 15 residues. Germline CDR1 and CDR2: KGHSH and LQKENI. The CDR3 region has the DNA TGTGCCAGCTCACGGTTGGATATTAGCACAGATACGCAGTATTTT. Translated: CASSRLDISTDTQYF.

The chain has TRBV5-5 and TRBJ2-1; D gene uncertain. Between the trimmed V and J ends, which lost 0 bases and 6 bases, there was a span of 10 bases. CDR1 SGHKS and CDR2 YYEKEE come from the germline V gene (reference sequence). The CDR3 loop spans 14 amino acids. The CDR3 coding sequence is TGTGCCAGCAGCTTGGGCCCTAGAGTCAATGAGCAGTTCTTC. Translated, it gives CASSLGPRVNEQFF.

This clone has only a few counts. The chain combines TRBV6-8 with TRBJ2-1; TRBD2 aligns across 13 bases. CDR1 is MNHGY, CDR2 SAAAGT, per germline. V lost 5 bases and J lost 0; bases outside the gene matches: 13. The CDR3 has 20 amino acids. The CDR3 here is CASSHPPTSGRGSSYNEQFF. The DNA of the CDR3 is TGTGCCAGCAGTCACCCTCCTACTAGCGGGAGGGGGAGCTCCTACAATGAGCAGTTCTTC.

The chain links TRBV23-1 to TRBJ2-7, with 8 nucleotides matching TRBD1. TRBV23-1 carries the ORF label, with uncertain function. The CDR3 consists of 22 residues. Germline trimming cut 0 bases from V and 2 bases from J; bases unmatched to any gene: 24. The CDR3 DNA reads TGCGCCAGCAGTCAATCGAGCAGGGGGCGAACCTTCTCGCCGGCACGTACCTACGAGCAGTACTTC. It translates to CASSQSSRGRTFSPARTYEQYF.

This clone has a single count. V gene TRBV28 combines with J gene TRBJ2-1; 7 bases match TRBD2. With 7 bases clipped from V and 6 bases from J, the junction kept 12 bases outside the gene matches. The germline V gene has CDR1 MDHEN and CDR2 SYDVKM. This CDR3 has 15 residues. Here the CDR3 reads CASKRPGGPTNEQFF. CDR3 coding DNA: TGTGCCAGCAAGCGCCCGGGAGGACCAACCAATGAGCAGTTCTTC.

The sample holds a few counts of this clone. V gene TRBV11-1 combines with J gene TRBJ2-7; TRBD2 matches at 7 bases. J lost 3 bases, V lost 3 bases, and 11 bases had no gene match. The CDR3 extends over 16 amino acids. Per the germline V gene, CDR1 is SGHAT and CDR2 is FQDESV (reference sequence). The CDR3 loop is CASSLELASVNYEQYF. The CDR3 bases are TGTGCCAGCAGCTTGGAACTAGCGTCAGTAAACTACGAGCAGTACTTC.

This clone occurred a few times. The genes are TRBV28 and TRBJ1-2; D unresolved. This CDR3 region has 12 residues. Trimming pared 5 bases from V and 8 bases from J, leaving 12 bases between. Germline lookup yields CDR1 MDHEN and CDR2 SYDVKM. The chain's CDR3 is CASSDGPGGYTF. The DNA for the CDR3 is TGTGCCAGCAGTGATGGACCGGGAGGCTACACCTTC.